This T cell receptor (beta chain) appears in the sequencing data of a study of blood T cell repertoires in COVID-19. Looking at the study overall: The United States, Italy and Spain were the sources of the acute and convalescent COVID-19 samples. Sources were T cells, B-cell-depleted T cells, or PBMCs; the material itself was cDNA or gDNA.

Authors' methods: Reference gene primers were amplified, and this amplification served to estimate nucleated cell counts. TCRdb keeps only in-frame clones here, not all; method: immunoSEQ multiplex PCR. The V and J calls and clone size were taken over from that table, and D and trimming were inferred from the DNA. The top ten clones hold roughly a tenth of a sample with fewer than 250,000 clones, less than 90% of them seen once. V shed 4 bases and J 3 bases; nucleotides not matched to a gene: 8. The CDR3 is made up of 15 amino acids. Germline V lookup: CDR1 SGHRS, CDR2 YFSETQ. Seattle patients were enrolled during active infection and followed longitudinally.

The clonotype comes from a woman over 75 with COVID-19, enrolled during active disease. The gene calls are TRBV5-1 and TRBJ1-1; 8 bases line up with TRBD1. Sequencing was performed on peripheral blood. The CDR3 DNA is TGCGCCAGCAGCCCCCTAACAGGGGGGTACACTGAAGCTTTCTTT. Its translation: CASSPLTGGYTEAFF.